Below are 32 T cell receptor beta chains sequenced from a single sample in a study of molecular identifiers for immune sequencing clone quantification. TCRdb independently ran MiXCR on the PCR reads; one entry per CDR3 protein. Among more than 550,000 distinct CDR3 sequences, around 25% were seen once, and the ten largest hold 0.75% to 0.8%. Sequenced sample: naive CD8+ T cells from blood, with Jurkat cell RNA spiked in. Subset in this sample: FACS-sorted CD8+CD4-CCR7+CD45RA+ naive T cells. The receptors were gathered from a human donor in good health. Some libraries in this study had Jurkat cell RNA spiked in.

This clonotype has only a few counts. The V and J genes are TRBV4-1 and TRBJ2-1; perhaps D is TRBD1 or TRBD2 (5 bases each). The CDR3 totals 14 residues. Germline V gene sequence: CDR1 MGHRA, CDR2 YSYEKL. Deletions cut 1 base from V and 4 bases from J, with 8 bases between. The CDR3 protein is CASSQAGPYNEQFF. The DNA of the CDR3 is TGCGCCAGCAGCCAAGCGGGGCCTTACAATGAGCAGTTCTTC.

This clonotype was detected only a few times. The junction and the germline gene differ at one end; a read error may be behind it. The V gene is TRBV19, the J gene TRBJ2-3, with TRBD2 matching over 8 bases. Germline V lookup: CDR1 LNHDA, CDR2 SQIVND (reference sequence). The CDR3 sequence is 12 residues long. The CDR3 reads CASRTSRDMQYF. The CDR3 DNA sequence: TGTGCCAGTCGGACTAGCAGAGATATGCAGTATTTT. The entire variable domain, with the rest obtained from reference TRBV19 and TRBJ2-3, is as follows: DGGITQSPKYLFRKEGQNVTLSCEQNLNHDAMYWYRQDPGQGLRLIYYSQIVNDFQKGDIAEGYSVSREKKESFPLTVTSAQKNPTAFYLCASRTSRDMQYFGPGTRLTVL.

Notes on this clonotype: The germline gene is not matched at one end of the junction; a read error may be the cause. J is TRBJ2-1 and V is TRBV5-1; TRBD2 agrees at 9 bases. CDR1 and CDR2 (germline): SGHRS, YFSETQ. This CDR3 spans 12 amino acids. The CDR3 region has the DNA TGTGCCAGCAGCTTTAGCGGGGGAGAGCAGTTCTTC. This encodes CASSFSGGEQFF.

This clonotype was picked up many times. The chain joins TRBV30 to TRBJ2-1; D gene ambiguous. The V end was cut by 0 bases, the J end by 10 bases, with 7 bases between. Germline V gene data show CDR1 as GTSNPN and CDR2 as SVGIG (reference sequence). The CDR3 sequence is 11 residues long. Here the CDR3 DNA reads TGTGCCTGGAGTGTAGTCGGAGAGCAGTTCTTC. This encodes CAWSVVGEQFF.

This clonotype was seen many times. The chain joins TRBV7-9 to TRBJ2-5, with TRBD1 as a possible D gene (6 bases). CDR1 is SEHNR, CDR2 FQNEAQ, per germline (reference sequence). This CDR3 has 16 amino acids. V was pared by 5 bases and J by 1 base, with 17 bases between. The CDR3 nucleotides are TGTGCCAGCAGCCTCCCGGGTGGGGGCATCCAAGAGACCCAGTACTTC. The encoded protein is CASSLPGGGIQETQYF.

The rearrangement uses TRBV19 and TRBJ1-1; TRBD1 matches 10 bases. Losses at the gene ends were 1 base for V and 5 bases for J; bases not matched to a gene: 4. Germline values: CDR1 LNHDA, CDR2 SQIVND (reference sequence). This CDR3 contains 15 residues. DNA of the CDR3: TGTGCCAGTAGTATAGGGCCGGGACAGGGGACTGAAGCTTTCTTT. This sequence encodes CASSIGPGQGTEAFF.

The rearrangement joins TRBV4-1 to TRBJ1-5, with no clear D. V lost 0 bases and J 5 bases, leaving 17 bases between the germline ends. Germline-derived CDR1 and CDR2 are MGHRA and YSYEKL. CDR3 length: 17 residues. CDR3 residues: CASSQDDEVWADQPQHF. CDR3 nucleotide sequence: TGCGCCAGCAGCCAAGATGATGAGGTATGGGCAGATCAGCCCCAGCATTTT.

As to this clonotype: Its ends do not fully match the called genes, so a read error is possible. The chain carries TRBV30 and TRBJ2-7; possible D gene TRBD1, 6 bases. This CDR3 has 12 amino acids. The germline gives CDR1 GTSNPN, CDR2 SVGIG (reference sequence). The CDR3 is CAWSVAGDEQCF. The CDR3 bases are TGTGCCTGGAGTGTAGCAGGGGACGAGCAGTGCTTC. Looking up the rest from reference TRBV30 and TRBJ2-7 gives the full variable domain: SQTIHQWPATLVQPVGSPLSLECTVEGTSNPNLYWYRQAAGRGLQLLFYSVGIGQISSEVPQNLSASRPQDRQFILSSKKLLLSDSGFYLCAWSVAGDEQCFGPGTRLTVT.

To note about this clonotype: A much larger clone differs by one base, so this may be a read error. The chain uses TRBV6-2 or TRBV6-3 and TRBJ1-1; D remains ambiguous. CDR1 MNHEY and CDR2 SVGEGT come from the germline V gene. V shed 7 bases and J shed 3 bases, with 9 bases lying between them. CDR3 size: 12 residues. CDR3: CASTTSDTEAFF. The CDR3 nucleotides are TGTGCCAGCACCACATCAGACACTGAAGCTTTCTTT.

On this clonotype itself: A much bigger clone sits one base away, suggesting this may be a read error. CDR3 in DNA: TGTGCCAGCAGAACTAGAGGGTTCAGCTACGGGCAGTACTTC. Its protein is CASRTRGFSYGQYF. The chain is built from TRBV28 and TRBJ2-7; a weak D match, TRBD2 (5 bases). Germline V gene sequence: CDR1 MDHEN, CDR2 SYDVKM. The CDR3 sequence is 14 residues long.

In this sample, this clonotype turned up many times. The chain couples TRBV12-5 to TRBJ2-2; D is possibly TRBD2 (5 bases). The CDR3 extends over 12 amino acids. Trimming left V 4 bases short and J 6 bases short, with 6 bases between. Germline-derived CDR1 and CDR2 are LGHNT and FRNRAP. CDR3 coding DNA: TGTGCTAGTGGTTCGGGGTCCGGGGAGCTGTTTTTT. Translating gives CASGSGSGELFF.

The chain recombines TRBV29-1 with TRBJ2-7; TRBD2 agrees at 10 bases. The trim removed 6 bases at V and 2 bases at J, leaving 7 bases unmatched. The CDR3 contains 14 residues. CDR1 and CDR2 from the germline V gene are SQVTM and ANQGSEA. The CDR3 spells CSVALAGNTYEQYF. The CDR3 nucleotides read TGCAGCGTGGCACTAGCGGGAAACACCTACGAGCAGTACTTC.

This clonotype was observed a handful of times. V gene TRBV4-3 combines with J gene TRBJ2-7; TRBD1 agrees at 8 bases. Germline trimming cut 0 bases from V and 3 bases from J; bases unmatched to any gene: 4. The CDR3 runs to 15 residues. Looked up from germline, CDR1 is LGHNA and CDR2 is YSLEER. This chain's CDR3 is CASSQDDRGGYEQYF. The DNA for the CDR3 is TGCGCCAGCAGCCAAGATGACAGGGGAGGCTACGAGCAGTACTTC.

In regard to this clonotype: A much more abundant neighbour one base away suggests this may be a read error. The CDR3 DNA sequence: TGTGCCAGTCCAGACGGGACTAGCGGGAGCTGCTACGAGCAGTACTTC. Its translation is CASPDGTSGSCYEQYF. The chain is built from TRBV19 and TRBJ2-7; 14 bases are shared with TRBD2. Germline CDR1 is LNHDA and CDR2 is SQIVND (reference sequence). After removal of 8 bases from V and 3 bases from J, the junction contained 9 bases not matched to a gene. This CDR3 has 16 amino acids.

This clonotype was found many times. One end of the junction fails to match germline, which may point to a read error. The chain has TRBV7-9 and TRBJ2-3; D is unresolved. Looked up from germline, CDR1 is SEHNR and CDR2 is FQNEAQ (reference sequence). This CDR3 spans 12 amino acids. The CDR3 sequence is CASSQSTDTQYF. The DNA for the CDR3 is TGCGCCAGCAGCCAGAGCACAGATACGCAGTATTTT. The whole variable domain, remainder taken from reference TRBV7-9 and TRBJ2-3, is DTGVSQNPRHKITKRGQNVTFRCDPISEHNRLYWYRQTLGQGPEFLTYFQNEAQLEKSRLLSDRFSAERPKGSFSTLEIQRTEQGDSAMYLCASSQSTDTQYFGPGTRLTVL.

CDR3 amino acids: CASGLDQGDTQYF. CDR3 coding DNA: TGTGCTAGTGGTTTGGACCAGGGGGATACGCAGTATTTT. The chain joins TRBV12-5 to TRBJ2-3; a weak D match, TRBD1 (6 bases). V shed 1 base and J shed 6 bases, with 8 bases lying between them. This CDR3 contains 13 residues. Germline assignment: CDR1 LGHNT and CDR2 FRNRAP.

The sample holds a few counts of this clonotype. The CDR3 nucleotides are TGTGCCAGCAGTACGTATCACCAAGCAGAGACCCAGTACTTC. Amino acid sequence: CASSTYHQAETQYF. The rearrangement links TRBV5-4 to TRBJ2-5; D gene uncertain. The CDR3 consists of 14 residues. Germline CDR1 is SGHNT and CDR2 is YYREEE (reference sequence). Trimming removed 5 bases from V and 4 bases from J, with 15 bases in between.

The chain employs TRBV27 and TRBJ1-5, with 8 bases fitting TRBD1. This CDR3 has 15 residues. Germline loops: CDR1 MNHEY, CDR2 SMNVEV (reference sequence). J lost 6 bases, V lost 2 bases, and 6 bases had no gene match. CDR3 nucleotide sequence: TGTGCCAGCAGTTTAGGGGCAGGGGGCTTTCAGCCCCAGCATTTT. Its translation is CASSLGAGGFQPQHF.

The chain links TRBV24-1 to TRBJ2-1, with TRBD2 as a possible D gene (6 bases). The CDR3 runs to 15 residues. V dropped 12 bases and J dropped 4 bases, with 21 bases sitting between them. Looked up from germline, CDR1 is KGHDR and CDR2 is SFDVKD. CDR3 amino acids: CAPNHRTTTYNEQFF. CDR3 bases: TGTGCCCCCAATCATAGGACTACCACTTACAATGAGCAGTTCTTC.

This clonotype was counted only a few times. This sequence joins TRBV20-1 and TRBJ2-4; a weak D match, TRBD2 (5 bases). The CDR3 consists of 23 residues. The germline V gene has CDR1 DFQATT and CDR2 SNEGSKA (reference sequence). Trimming took 1 base from V and 7 from J, leaving 41 bases between them. CDR3 nucleotides: TGCAGTGCTAGAGGGACTCTCCTAGACCTATGGGCCGAAAGTATTTTTGCTCAGAACATTCAGTACTTC. This sequence encodes CSARGTLLDLWAESIFAQNIQYF.

This clonotype was counted a single time. A read error may be the cause here, since a much bigger clone is one base away. The chain is built from TRBV7-2 and TRBJ1-4; maybe TRBD1 (5 bases). CDR1 is SGHTA and CDR2 is FQGNSA in the germline V gene. The CDR3 is 14 amino acids. CDR3 region: CASSSRGENEKRFF. The CDR3 coding sequence is TGTGCCAGCAGCTCGAGGGGAGAAAATGAAAAACGGTTTTTT.

As to this clonotype: At one end, the junction sequence differs from germline, possibly due to a read error. The chain combines TRBV7-2 with TRBJ1-2; TRBD1 matches at 8 bases. The CDR3 loop spans 14 amino acids. The V gene's germline CDR1 is SGHTA and CDR2 FQGNSA. The DNA of the CDR3 is TGTGCCAGCTGCTTTGGGCAGGGGGCTGAGGGCTACACCTTC. As protein: CASCFGQGAEGYTF. The full variable domain, in which reference TRBV7-2 and TRBJ1-2 provide the parts outside the CDR3, is GAGVSQSPSNKVTEKGKDVELRCDPISGHTALYWYRQSLGQGLEFLIYFQGNSAPDKSGLPSDRFSAERTGGSVSTLTIQRTQQEDSAVYLCASCFGQGAEGYTFGSGTRLTVV.

This clonotype was counted ten times or more. The V and J genes are TRBV2 and TRBJ2-7; no firm D call. The CDR3 runs 13 residues. The germline V gene has CDR1 SNHLY and CDR2 FYNNEI. V lost 1 base and J lost 2, with 6 bases in between. CDR3 nucleotide sequence: TGTGCCAGCAGTGAAGGGACGGCCTACGAGCAGTACTTC. Protein product: CASSEGTAYEQYF.

About this clonotype: Because the CDR3 is missing its conserved closing phenylalanine or tryptophan, this is likely a read error. The J gene is TRBJ1-5, the V gene TRBV12-3 or TRBV12-4; tentatively, D is TRBD1 (6 bases). Trimming stripped 6 bases from V and 6 bases from J, with 12 bases between. The CDR3 consists of 13 residues. The CDR3 region has the DNA TGTGCCAGCAGCCCGGGGGGGGCTCAGCCCCAGCATTTA. The encoded protein is CASSPGGAQPQHL.

The genes are TRBV19 and TRBJ2-7; a possible D gene is TRBD2 (5 bases). CDR3 length equals 13 residues. CDR1 and CDR2 (germline): LNHDA, SQIVND (reference sequence). V was cut by 10 bases and J by 3 bases, with 16 bases left in between. The CDR3 DNA is TGTGCCACATCGAGCGGTCCCGGCTACGAGCAGTACTTC. This codes for CATSSGPGYEQYF.

Comments on this clonotype: One base away lies a much larger clone, so this may be a sequencing read error. V gene TRBV7-9 combines with J gene TRBJ2-7, with 15 positions matching TRBD2. The CDR3 covers 16 residues. Germline loops: CDR1 SEHNR, CDR2 FQNEAQ (reference sequence). In DNA, the CDR3 is TGTGCCAGCAGCTCAGGACTAGCGGGGGGGCCCTACGTGCAGTACTTC. Translated, it gives CASSSGLAGGPYVQYF.

There are many counts of this clonotype. The gene calls are TRBV6-5 and TRBJ1-6, with TRBD1 as a possible D gene (6 bases). Germline lookup yields CDR1 MNHEY and CDR2 SVGAGI. The CDR3 length is 13 residues. Deletions cut 2 bases from V and 7 bases from J, with 6 bases between. The CDR3 coding sequence is TGTGCCAGCAGTTACAGGGGGAATTCACCCCTCCACTTT. This sequence encodes CASSYRGNSPLHF.

V and J are TRBV29-1 and TRBJ2-1; 10 nucleotides line up with TRBD1. V lost 1 base to trimming and J lost 4 bases; unmatched junction nucleotides: 4. CDR1 and CDR2 from the germline V gene are SQVTM and ANQGSEA. This CDR3 is 15 amino acids long. The CDR3: CSVEGTGGSYNEQFF. CDR3 bases: TGCAGCGTTGAAGGGACAGGGGGGAGTTACAATGAGCAGTTCTTC.

The table lists this clonotype with many counts. The V and J genes are TRBV12-3 or TRBV12-4 and TRBJ2-5; no definite D call. V lost 2 bases and J lost 7, with 17 bases in between. The CDR3 covers 15 residues. In DNA, the CDR3 is TGTGCCAGCAGTTTACCCCTGGATCCGGCAGGGACCCAGTACTTC. It is translated as CASSLPLDPAGTQYF.

This clonotype has at least ten counts. The chain carries TRBV28 and TRBJ1-1, with TRBD1 matching over 7 bases. Germline trimming cut 3 bases from V and 9 bases from J; bases unmatched to any gene: 7. This CDR3 region has 13 residues. Germline lookup yields CDR1 MDHEN and CDR2 SYDVKM. CDR3 DNA: TGTGCCAGCAGTTTTTTTCCGGGACAGAAAGCTTTCTTT. This encodes CASSFFPGQKAFF.

This rearrangement joins TRBV24-1 to TRBJ2-3; 7 bases map to TRBD1. The length of the CDR3 is 16 residues. Trimming took 3 bases from V and 4 from J; bases not matched to a gene: 9. Germline V gene data show CDR1 as KGHDR and CDR2 as SFDVKD. CDR3 region: CATSDLRTGVADTQYF. The CDR3 bases are TGTGCCACCAGTGATCTAAGAACAGGGGTGGCAGATACGCAGTATTTT.

This clonotype was recorded a few times. The CDR3 coding sequence is TGCGCCAGCAGCCAAGACAGGGTCCAAGCGGGGGGGCTCTACGAGCAGTACTTC. It yields the protein CASSQDRVQAGGLYEQYF. The V gene is TRBV4-1, the J gene TRBJ2-7; 10 positions agree with TRBD2. With V trimmed by 0 bases and J by 3 bases, 11 bases remained unmatched. This CDR3 contains 18 residues. In germline, CDR1 is MGHRA, CDR2 YSYEKL.